This entry lists 7 T cell receptor beta chains sequenced from one sample in a study of CD8+CD57+ T cells in acquired aplastic anemia. Genomic DNA, the template, was used for profiling of the TCR beta VDJ and CDR3. MiXCR was run by TCRdb on the reads, yielding one entry per CDR3 protein. The sample holds roughly 86,000 distinct CDR3 sequences; about 45% are singletons and the top ten take approximately 70%. Sequenced sample: sorted CD4+, CD8+, or CD8+CD57+ T cells (not recorded which) from PBMCs. The receptor set was obtained from a human donor in good health, serving as a control.

The J gene is TRBJ1-2, the V gene TRBV14; a possible D gene is TRBD1 (5 bases). V gave up 2 bases and J gave up 3 bases, with 7 bases separating them. CDR1 SGHDN and CDR2 FVKESK come from the germline V gene. The length of the CDR3 is 13 residues. The CDR3 sequence: CASSQQGHYGYTF. CDR3 in DNA: TGTGCCAGCAGCCAACAGGGTCACTATGGCTACACCTTC. Together with reference TRBV14 and TRBJ1-2, the CDR3 gives the full variable domain: EAGVTQFPSHSVIEKGQTVTLRCDPISGHDNLYWYRRVMGKEIKFLLHFVKESKQDESGMPNNRFLAERTGGTYSTLKVQPAELEDSGVYFCASSQQGHYGYTFGSGTRLTVV.

On this clonotype itself: It may be a read error: a sequence one base away is much more abundant. This chain uses TRBV11-3 with TRBJ2-5; perhaps TRBD2 as D (5 bases). The CDR3 has 15 residues. V was pared by 8 bases and J by 5 bases, with 21 bases between. Germline loops: CDR1 SGHNT, CDR2 YENEEA. The DNA for the CDR3 is TGTGCCAGCGGCGCCCGCCGGGGATCGGTGGAGACCCAGTACTTC. Protein product: CASGARRGSVETQYF.

This clonotype was seen repeatedly, ten times or more. V and J are TRBV25-1 and TRBJ2-1, with TRBD2 as a possible D gene (6 bases). CDR1 MGHDK and CDR2 SYGVNS come from the germline V gene. The CDR3 contains 11 residues. Trimming shortened V by 8 bases and J by 7 bases, and 9 bases separated the two germline ends. The CDR3 protein is CASGDLNEQFF. The CDR3 DNA reads as TGTGCCAGCGGGGACTTAAATGAGCAGTTCTTC.

The chain is built from TRBV7-2 and TRBJ1-6, with TRBD1 as a possible D gene (6 bases). Between the trimmed V and J ends, which lost 10 bases and 9 bases, there was a span of 19 bases. There are 14 residues in the CDR3. Germline V CDR1 and CDR2: SGHTA, FQGNSA. The CDR3 DNA reads TGTGCCACCCCAGGCCGGGACAACGTTTCACCCCTCCACTTT. Protein product: CATPGRDNVSPLHF.

The CDR3 DNA reads TGTGCCAGCATCGGACTAGCGGGATCCTACAATGAGCAGTTCTTC. Its translation is CASIGLAGSYNEQFF. This chain uses TRBV27 with TRBJ2-1; 12 bases are a match to TRBD2. J was trimmed by 1 base and V by 7 bases; bases with no gene match: 2. Germline V gene data show CDR1 as MNHEY and CDR2 as SMNVEV (reference sequence). This CDR3 comprises 15 residues.

At least ten counts were recorded for this clonotype. CDR3 in amino acids: CASRKTGFYEQYF. In DNA form, the CDR3 reads TGTGCCAGCAGAAAGACAGGTTTCTACGAGCAGTACTTC. The chain has TRBV12-3 or TRBV12-4 and TRBJ2-7; a possible D gene is TRBD1 (6 bases). The CDR3 consists of 13 residues. Trimming cost V 6 bases and J 3 bases, with 12 bases left between them.

V gene TRBV7-9 combines with J gene TRBJ1-1; no reliable D call. With 1 base removed from V and 7 bases from J, the gap between germline ends came to 7 bases. CDR1 is SEHNR and CDR2 is FQNEAQ in the germline V gene (reference sequence). The CDR3 contains 12 residues. Here the CDR3 reads CASSLDRSEAFF. The CDR3 DNA reads TGTGCCAGCAGCTTAGATAGAAGTGAAGCTTTCTTT.